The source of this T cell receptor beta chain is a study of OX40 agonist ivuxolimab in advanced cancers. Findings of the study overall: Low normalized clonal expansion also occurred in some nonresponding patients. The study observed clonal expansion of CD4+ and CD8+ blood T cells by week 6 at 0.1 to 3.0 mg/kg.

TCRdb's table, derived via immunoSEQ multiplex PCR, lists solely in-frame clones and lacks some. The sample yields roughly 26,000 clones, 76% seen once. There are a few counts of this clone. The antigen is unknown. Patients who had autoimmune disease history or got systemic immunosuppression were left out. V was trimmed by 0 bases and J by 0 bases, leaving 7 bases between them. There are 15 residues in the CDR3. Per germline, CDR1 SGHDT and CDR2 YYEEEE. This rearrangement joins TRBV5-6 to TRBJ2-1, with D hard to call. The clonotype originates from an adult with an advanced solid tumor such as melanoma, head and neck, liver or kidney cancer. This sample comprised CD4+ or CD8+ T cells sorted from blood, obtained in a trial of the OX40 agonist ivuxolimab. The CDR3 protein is CASSLALSSYNEQFF. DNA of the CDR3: TGTGCCAGCAGCTTGGCCCTTAGCTCCTACAATGAGCAGTTCTTC. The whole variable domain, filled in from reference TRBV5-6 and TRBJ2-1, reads DAGVTQSPTHLIKTRGQQVTLRCSPKSGHDTVSWYQQALGQGPQFIFQYYEEEERQRGNFPDRFSGHQFPNYSSELNVNALLLGDSALYLCASSLALSSYNEQFFGPGTRLTVL.